One and the same sample provided the 8 T cell receptor beta chains below, sequenced in a study of T cell responses to AZD1222 COVID-19 vaccine (dated by TCRdb to the early 2020s). The time point label corresponds to: baseline before first vaccination. Library construction relied on the immunoSEQ multiplex PCR assay. This immuneACCESS table, as held by TCRdb, lists in-frame sequences with V and J called but not all clones. Of the missing ones, under half trace to an unresolved V gene in checked studies; the others have no known cause. The sample table lists around 99,000 clones, 70% to 90% of them with a count of one. In total, the top ten clones hold approximately 15% of the sample. The specimen comprised peripheral blood, sampled on day 0 of AZD1222 vaccination. The receptors come from an adult in good health.

This chain connects TRBV29-1 to TRBJ1-2, with D possibly matching TRBD1 (6 bases). Germline V gives CDR1 SQVTM, CDR2 ANQGSEA. The CDR3 sequence is 15 residues long. V lost 7 bases, J lost 1 base, and 19 bases lay in between. CDR3 bases: TGCAGCGGATTTAGGGCAGGGGTGATTAACTATGGCTACACCTTC. Encoded protein: CSGFRAGVINYGYTF.

This clone was observed once. The chain joins TRBV7-9 to TRBJ2-7; 9 positions match TRBD1. The CDR3 is 14 amino acids. V shed 7 bases, J shed 2 bases, and the junction held 6 bases outside the gene matches. Germline lookup yields CDR1 SEHNR and CDR2 FQNEAQ (reference sequence). CDR3 sequence (DNA): TGTGCCAGCAACAAACAGGGGGCAGCCTACGAGCAGTACTTC. Encoded protein: CASNKQGAAYEQYF.

V is TRBV5-1 and J is TRBJ1-2; the D is unclear. V gave up 1 base and J gave up 3 bases, with 7 bases separating them. Germline-derived CDR1 and CDR2 are SGHRS and YFSETQ. This CDR3 contains 13 residues. Here the CDR3 DNA reads TGCGCCAGCAGCTTGAGAGGAGACTATGGCTACACCTTC. This translates into CASSLRGDYGYTF.

Only a few counts were recorded for this clone. V and J are TRBV5-1 and TRBJ1-1; 8 bases align to TRBD1. Unmatched junction bases numbered 7, after V lost 3 bases and J lost 12 bases. CDR3 length equals 12 residues. The V gene's germline CDR1 is SGHRS and CDR2 YFSETQ. DNA of the CDR3: TGCGCCAGCAGCTATGGACAGGGACGAACTTTCTTT. It encodes CASSYGQGRTFF.

The rearrangement joins TRBV29-1 to TRBJ1-4; the D gene is possibly TRBD1 (6 bases). Trimming removed 6 bases at V and 2 bases at J, with 13 bases between. CDR1 SQVTM and CDR2 ANQGSEA come from the germline V gene. CDR3 length equals 14 residues. The DNA for the CDR3 is TGCAGCGTGATGGGACAAGCTACTAATGAAAAACTGTTTTTT. This translates into CSVMGQATNEKLFF. Supplemented by reference TRBV29-1 and TRBJ1-4, the full variable domain reads SAVISQKPSRDICQRGTSLTIQCQVDSQVTMMFWYRQQPGQSLTLIATANQGSEATYESGFVIDKFPISRPNLTFSTLTVSNMSPEDSSIYLCSVMGQATNEKLFFGSGTQLSVL.

The J gene is TRBJ1-2, the V gene TRBV29-1, with D uncertain. V dropped 4 bases and J dropped 0 bases, with 12 bases sitting between them. Per the germline V gene, CDR1 is SQVTM and CDR2 is ANQGSEA. CDR3 size: 14 residues. The chain's CDR3 is CSVAAGRANYGYTF. The DNA of the CDR3 is TGCAGCGTTGCGGCAGGAAGGGCTAACTATGGCTACACCTTC.

The V call is TRBV6-5, the J call TRBJ2-2; tentatively, D is TRBD1 or TRBD2 (7 bases each). Trimming stripped 4 bases from V and 8 bases from J, with 17 bases between. The V gene's germline CDR1 is MNHEY and CDR2 SVGAGI. The CDR3 loop spans 15 amino acids. CDR3: CASSSTQGGTGELFF. DNA of the CDR3: TGTGCCAGCAGTTCAACCCAGGGGGGGACGGGGGAGCTGTTTTTT.

The rearrangement links TRBV18 to TRBJ1-1, with 8 bases matching TRBD1. CDR3 length equals 14 residues. After removal of 5 bases from V and 5 bases from J, the junction contained 7 bases not matched to a gene. Germline V gene data show CDR1 as KGHSH and CDR2 as LQKENI. The CDR3 reads CASSSDRVGTEAFF. CDR3 DNA sequence: TGTGCCAGCTCATCGGACAGGGTGGGGACTGAAGCTTTCTTT.